This note documents a single TCR beta chain sequence. Its antigen is undetermined. This entry is derived from a study of long-term antiretroviral therapy in people with HIV. The study's findings and limits: There were no data on ART adherence, viral resistance or therapy changes, a gap that limits inferences about post-ART repertoire changes.

The CDR3 totals 16 residues. V was clipped by 1 base and J by 3 bases; unmatched bases: 9. CDR1 is LGHNA and CDR2 is YNFKEQ in the germline V gene. They ran version v3.0 of the immunoSEQ assay at survey level. The assay was immunoSEQ multiplex PCR, and TCRdb's table has in-frame clones only and misses some. The sample records 25,000 to 35,000 clones, approximately 96% being singletons. This chain links TRBV4-2 with TRBJ2-7; 7 bases are shared with TRBD1. Sequenced here: unsorted PBMCs, sampled 6.5 to 6.6 years after starting antiretroviral therapy. This receptor was obtained from a man aged 30 to 39 with HIV. The DNA of the CDR3 is TGTGCCAGCAGCCAAGCGAGGGAGACAGGGTTCTACGAGCAGTACTTC. The encoded protein is CASSQARETGFYEQYF.